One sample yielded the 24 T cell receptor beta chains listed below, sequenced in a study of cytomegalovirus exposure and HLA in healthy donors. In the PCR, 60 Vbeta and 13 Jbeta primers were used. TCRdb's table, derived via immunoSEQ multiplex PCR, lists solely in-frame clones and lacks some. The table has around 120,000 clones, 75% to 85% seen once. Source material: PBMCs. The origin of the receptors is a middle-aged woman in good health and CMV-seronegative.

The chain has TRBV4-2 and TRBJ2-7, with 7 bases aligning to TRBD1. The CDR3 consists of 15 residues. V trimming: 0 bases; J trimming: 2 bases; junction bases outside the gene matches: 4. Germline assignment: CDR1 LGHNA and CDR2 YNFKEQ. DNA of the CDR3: TGTGCCAGCAGCCAAGATCATAGGGGGCCCTACGAGCAGTACTTC. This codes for CASSQDHRGPYEQYF.

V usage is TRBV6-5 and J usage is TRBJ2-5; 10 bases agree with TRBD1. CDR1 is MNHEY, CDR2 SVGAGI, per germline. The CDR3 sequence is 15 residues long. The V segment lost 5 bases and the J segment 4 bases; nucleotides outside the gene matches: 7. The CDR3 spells CASSLRQGAGETQYF. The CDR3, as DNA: TGTGCCAGCAGTCTCCGACAGGGGGCGGGAGAGACCCAGTACTTC.

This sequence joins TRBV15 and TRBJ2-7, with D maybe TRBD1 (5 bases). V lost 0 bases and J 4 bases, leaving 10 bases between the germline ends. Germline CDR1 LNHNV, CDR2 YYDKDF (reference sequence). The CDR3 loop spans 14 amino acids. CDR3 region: CATSRDQGRYEQYF. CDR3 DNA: TGTGCCACCAGCAGAGATCAGGGTCGGTACGAGCAGTACTTC.

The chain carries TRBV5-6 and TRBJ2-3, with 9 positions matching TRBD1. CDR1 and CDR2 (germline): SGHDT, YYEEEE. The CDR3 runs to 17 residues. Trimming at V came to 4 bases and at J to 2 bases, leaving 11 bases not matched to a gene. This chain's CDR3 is CASSRGVGQGSTDTQYF. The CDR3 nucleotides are TGTGCCAGCAGCCGTGGAGTCGGACAGGGGTCCACAGATACGCAGTATTTT. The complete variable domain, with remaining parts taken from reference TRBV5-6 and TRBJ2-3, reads DAGVTQSPTHLIKTRGQQVTLRCSPKSGHDTVSWYQQALGQGPQFIFQYYEEEERQRGNFPDRFSGHQFPNYSSELNVNALLLGDSALYLCASSRGVGQGSTDTQYFGPGTRLTVL.

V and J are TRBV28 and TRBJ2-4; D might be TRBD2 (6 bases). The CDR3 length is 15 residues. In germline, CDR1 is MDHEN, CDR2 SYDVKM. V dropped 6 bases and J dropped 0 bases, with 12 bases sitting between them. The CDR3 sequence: CASSETGVAKNIQYF. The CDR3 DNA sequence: TGTGCCAGCAGCGAGACGGGGGTAGCCAAAAACATTCAGTACTTC.

The CDR3 loop reads CASSLEGTGEEKLFF. The CDR3 DNA follows: TGCGCCAGCAGCTTGGAGGGGACAGGGGAAGAAAAACTGTTTTTT. V usage is TRBV5-1 and J usage is TRBJ1-4, with 10 nucleotides matching TRBD1. Germline loops: CDR1 SGHRS, CDR2 YFSETQ. The CDR3 has 15 residues. The junction had 4 bases not matched to a gene; V was cut back by 0 bases and J by 8 bases.

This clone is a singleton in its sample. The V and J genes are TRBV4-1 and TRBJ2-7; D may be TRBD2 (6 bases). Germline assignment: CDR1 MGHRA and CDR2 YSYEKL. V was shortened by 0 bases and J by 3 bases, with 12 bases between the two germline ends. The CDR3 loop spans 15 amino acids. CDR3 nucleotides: TGCGCCAGCAGCCAAGATTGGGGGAGGCGCTACGAGCAGTACTTC. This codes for CASSQDWGRRYEQYF.

CDR3 amino acids: CASSPAGVGQPQHF. CDR3 nucleotides: TGTGCCAGCTCACCAGCAGGGGTGGGTCAGCCCCAGCATTTT. The genes are TRBV18 and TRBJ1-5, with a tentative D call TRBD1 (6 bases). This CDR3 comprises 14 residues. The V and J ends lost 2 bases and 6 bases respectively, with 11 bases between them. Germline CDR1 and CDR2: KGHSH and LQKENI.

The CDR3 region is CASSSQENSGNTIYF. The CDR3 DNA reads as TGTGCCAGCAGCTCTCAGGAAAACAGCGGAAACACCATATATTTT. This chain connects TRBV7-9 to TRBJ1-3; D remains unclear. Germline CDR1 SEHNR, CDR2 FQNEAQ (reference sequence). V lost 4 bases and J 4 bases, leaving 14 bases between the germline ends. The CDR3 is made up of 15 amino acids.

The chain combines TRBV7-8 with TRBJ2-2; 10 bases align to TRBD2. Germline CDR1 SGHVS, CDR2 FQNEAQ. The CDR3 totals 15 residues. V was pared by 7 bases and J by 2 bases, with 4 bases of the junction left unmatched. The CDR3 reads CASKRLAGNTGELFF. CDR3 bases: TGTGCCAGCAAGAGACTAGCGGGCAACACCGGGGAGCTGTTTTTT.

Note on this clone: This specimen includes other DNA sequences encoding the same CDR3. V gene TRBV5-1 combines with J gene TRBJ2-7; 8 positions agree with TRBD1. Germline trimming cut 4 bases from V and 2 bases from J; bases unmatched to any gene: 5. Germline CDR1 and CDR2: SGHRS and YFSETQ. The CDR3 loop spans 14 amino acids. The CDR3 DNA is TGCGCCAGCAGCCCACGGACAGGGACCTACGAGCAGTACTTC. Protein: CASSPRTGTYEQYF.

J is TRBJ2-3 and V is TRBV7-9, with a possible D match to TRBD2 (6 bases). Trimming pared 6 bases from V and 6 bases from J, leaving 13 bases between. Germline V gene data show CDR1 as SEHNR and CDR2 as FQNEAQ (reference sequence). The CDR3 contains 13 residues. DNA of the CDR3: TGTGCCAGCAGAATACTAGCCACCGATACGCAGTATTTT. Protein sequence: CASRILATDTQYF.

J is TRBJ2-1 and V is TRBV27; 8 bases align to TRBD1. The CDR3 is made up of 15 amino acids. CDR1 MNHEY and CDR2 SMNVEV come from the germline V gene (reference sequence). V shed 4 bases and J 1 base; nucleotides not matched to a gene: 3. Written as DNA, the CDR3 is TGTGCCAGCAGTTCCCGGACAGGGTCCTACAATGAGCAGTTCTTC. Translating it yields CASSSRTGSYNEQFF.

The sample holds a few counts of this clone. As DNA, the CDR3 is TGTGCCACGAATCTGGGGCTCACCGGGGAGCTGTTTTTT. As protein: CATNLGLTGELFF. The J gene is TRBJ2-2, the V gene TRBV19, with D perhaps matching TRBD1 (5 bases). This CDR3 contains 13 residues. The V gene lost 10 bases and the J gene lost 4 bases, with 13 bases spanning the gap. The germline V gene encodes CDR1 LNHDA and CDR2 SQIVND (reference sequence).

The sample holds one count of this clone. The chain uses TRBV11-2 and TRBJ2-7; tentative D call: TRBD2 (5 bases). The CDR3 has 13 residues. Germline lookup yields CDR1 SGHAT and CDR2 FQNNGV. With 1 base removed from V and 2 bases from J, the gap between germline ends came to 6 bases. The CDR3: CASSLGGPYEQYF. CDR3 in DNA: TGTGCCAGCAGCTTAGGAGGGCCCTACGAGCAGTACTTC.

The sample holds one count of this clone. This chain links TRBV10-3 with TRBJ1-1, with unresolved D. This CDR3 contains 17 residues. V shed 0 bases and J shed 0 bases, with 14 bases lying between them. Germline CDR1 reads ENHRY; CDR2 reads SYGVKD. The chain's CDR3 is CAISESKGGSMNTEAFF. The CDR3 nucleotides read TGTGCCATCAGTGAGTCGAAGGGAGGCAGCATGAACACTGAAGCTTTCTTT.

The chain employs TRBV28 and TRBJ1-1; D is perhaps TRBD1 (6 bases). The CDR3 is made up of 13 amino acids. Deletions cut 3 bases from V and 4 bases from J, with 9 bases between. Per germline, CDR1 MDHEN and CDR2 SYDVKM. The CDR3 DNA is TGTGCCAGCAGTTTCGGGGGGCCCACTGAAGCTTTCTTT. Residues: CASSFGGPTEAFF.

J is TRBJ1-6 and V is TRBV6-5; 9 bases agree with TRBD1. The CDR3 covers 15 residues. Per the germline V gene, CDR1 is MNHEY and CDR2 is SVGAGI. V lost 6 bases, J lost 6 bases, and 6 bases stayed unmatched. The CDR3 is CASSLGTGFNSPLHF. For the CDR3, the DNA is TGTGCCAGCAGCCTCGGGACAGGGTTTAATTCACCCCTCCACTTT.

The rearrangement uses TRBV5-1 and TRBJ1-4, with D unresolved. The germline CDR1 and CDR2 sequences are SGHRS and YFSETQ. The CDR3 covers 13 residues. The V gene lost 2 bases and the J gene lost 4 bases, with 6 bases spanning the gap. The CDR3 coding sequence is TGCGCCAGCAGCTTTGGGAGTAATGAAAAACTGTTTTTT. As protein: CASSFGSNEKLFF.

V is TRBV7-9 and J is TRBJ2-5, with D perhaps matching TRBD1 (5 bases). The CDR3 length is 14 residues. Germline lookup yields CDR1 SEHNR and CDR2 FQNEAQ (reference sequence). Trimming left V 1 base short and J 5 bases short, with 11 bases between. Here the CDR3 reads CASSLEAGWETQYF. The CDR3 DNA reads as TGTGCCAGCAGCTTAGAGGCAGGGTGGGAGACCCAGTACTTC.

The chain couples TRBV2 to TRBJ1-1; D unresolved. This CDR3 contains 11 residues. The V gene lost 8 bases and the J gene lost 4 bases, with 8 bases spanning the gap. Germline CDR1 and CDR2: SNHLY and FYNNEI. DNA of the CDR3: TGTGCCAGCCGAGATAGCACTGAAGCTTTCTTT. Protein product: CASRDSTEAFF.

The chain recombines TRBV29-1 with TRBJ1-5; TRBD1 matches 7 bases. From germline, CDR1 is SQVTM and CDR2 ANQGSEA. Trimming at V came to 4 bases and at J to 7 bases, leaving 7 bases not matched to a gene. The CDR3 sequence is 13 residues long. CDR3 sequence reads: CSVADRAEQPQHF. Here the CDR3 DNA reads TGCAGCGTTGCAGACAGGGCGGAGCAGCCCCAGCATTTT.

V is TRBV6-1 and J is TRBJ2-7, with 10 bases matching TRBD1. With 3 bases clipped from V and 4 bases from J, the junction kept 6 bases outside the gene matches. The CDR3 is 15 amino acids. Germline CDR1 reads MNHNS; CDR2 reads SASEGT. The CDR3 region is CASSEYPGQGYEQYF. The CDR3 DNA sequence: TGTGCCAGCAGTGAGTACCCGGGACAGGGGTACGAGCAGTACTTC.

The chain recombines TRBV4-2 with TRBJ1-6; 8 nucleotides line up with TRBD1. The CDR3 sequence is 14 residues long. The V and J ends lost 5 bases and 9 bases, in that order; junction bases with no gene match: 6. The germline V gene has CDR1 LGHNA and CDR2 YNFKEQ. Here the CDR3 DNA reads TGTGCCAGCAGCTCTGGACAGGGTATTTCACCCCTCCACTTT. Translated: CASSSGQGISPLHF.